This TCR beta chain was identified during a study of blood T cell repertoires in COVID-19. Study background: The origin of the acute and convalescent COVID-19 samples was the United States, Italy and Spain.

Seattle's enrolled individuals joined amid active infection and were then monitored longitudinally. The CDR3 loop spans 16 amino acids. How the authors handled the data: By means of reference gene primer amplification, nucleated cell counts were estimated. Profiling relied on immunoSEQ multiplex PCR, and the TCRdb table lists in-frame clones only, not all of them. The V and J calls and clone size are taken from that table; D and trimming were inferred from the DNA. The repertoire has about 200,000 clones, roughly 90% of them found once; the top ten carry 18%. Sample: peripheral blood. J is TRBJ2-1 and V is TRBV21-1; the table's D call, TRBD1, has no DNA check behind it. TRBV21-1 constitutes a pseudogene. This receptor was taken from a man aged 50 or older with COVID-19, enrolled during active disease. This CDR3 is CASSKSWAFPYNEQFF. CDR3 nucleotide sequence: TGTGCCAGCAGCAAATCTTGGGCGTTTCCCTACAATGAGCAGTTCTTC.